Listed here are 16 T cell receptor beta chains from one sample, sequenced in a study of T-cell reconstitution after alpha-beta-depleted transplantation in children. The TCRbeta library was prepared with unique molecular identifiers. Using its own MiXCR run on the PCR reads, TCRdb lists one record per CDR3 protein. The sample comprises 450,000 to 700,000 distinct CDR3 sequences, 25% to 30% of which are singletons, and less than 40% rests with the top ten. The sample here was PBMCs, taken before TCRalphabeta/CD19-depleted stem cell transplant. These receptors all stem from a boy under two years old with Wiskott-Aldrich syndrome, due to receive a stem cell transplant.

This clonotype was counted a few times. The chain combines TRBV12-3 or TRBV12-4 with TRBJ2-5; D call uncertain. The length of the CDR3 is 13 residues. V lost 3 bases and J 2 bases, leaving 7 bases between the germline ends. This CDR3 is CASSFRRQETQYF. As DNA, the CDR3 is TGTGCCAGCAGTTTCAGGAGACAAGAGACCCAGTACTTC.

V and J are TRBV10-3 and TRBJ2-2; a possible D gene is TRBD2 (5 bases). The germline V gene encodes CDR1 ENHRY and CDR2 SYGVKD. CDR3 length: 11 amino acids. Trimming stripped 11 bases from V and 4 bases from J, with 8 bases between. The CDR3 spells CALRATGELFF. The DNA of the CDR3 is TGTGCCCTGAGGGCCACCGGGGAGCTGTTTTTT.

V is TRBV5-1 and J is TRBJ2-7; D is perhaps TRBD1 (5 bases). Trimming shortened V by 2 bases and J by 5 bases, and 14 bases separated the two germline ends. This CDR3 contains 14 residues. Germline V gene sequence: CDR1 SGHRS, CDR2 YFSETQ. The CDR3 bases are TGCGCCAGCAGCTTCTCTTCACAGGTCGACGAGCAGTACTTC. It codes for CASSFSSQVDEQYF.

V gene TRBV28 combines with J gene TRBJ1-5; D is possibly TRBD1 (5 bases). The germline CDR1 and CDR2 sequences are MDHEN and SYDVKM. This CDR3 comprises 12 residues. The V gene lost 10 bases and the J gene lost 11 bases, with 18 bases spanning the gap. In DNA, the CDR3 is TGTGCCACCGGGACCCCCGGGGCGGCCCAGCATTTT. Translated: CATGTPGAAQHF.

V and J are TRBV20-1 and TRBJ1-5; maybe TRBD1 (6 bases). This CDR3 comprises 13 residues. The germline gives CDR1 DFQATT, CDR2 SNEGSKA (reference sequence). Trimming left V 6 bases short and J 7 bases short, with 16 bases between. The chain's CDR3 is CSAKGDRNQPQHF. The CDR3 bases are TGCAGTGCCAAGGGGGATAGGAACCAGCCCCAGCATTTT.

The CDR3 nucleotides are TGCGCCAGCAGCCCCGCCAGCTCTGGGGCCAACGTCCTGACTTTC. This codes for CASSPASSGANVLTF. The gene calls are TRBV5-1 and TRBJ2-6; D call uncertain. CDR3 length: 15 amino acids. In germline, CDR1 is SGHRS, CDR2 YFSETQ. V shed 4 bases and J shed 0 bases, with 8 bases lying between them.

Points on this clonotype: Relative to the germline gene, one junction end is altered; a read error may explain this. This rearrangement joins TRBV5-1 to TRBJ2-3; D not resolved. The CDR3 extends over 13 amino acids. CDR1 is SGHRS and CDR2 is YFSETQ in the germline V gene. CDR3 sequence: CASRDPSADTQYF. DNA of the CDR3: TGCGCCAGCAGGGATCCCTCGGCAGATACGCAGTATTTC.

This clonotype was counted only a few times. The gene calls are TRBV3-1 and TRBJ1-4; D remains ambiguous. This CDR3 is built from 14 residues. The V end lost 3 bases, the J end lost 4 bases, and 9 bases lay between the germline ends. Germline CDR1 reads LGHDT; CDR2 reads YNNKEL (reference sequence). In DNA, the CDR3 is TGTGCCAGCAGCCAGAGGCAGAATAATGAAAAACTGTTTTTT. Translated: CASSQRQNNEKLFF.

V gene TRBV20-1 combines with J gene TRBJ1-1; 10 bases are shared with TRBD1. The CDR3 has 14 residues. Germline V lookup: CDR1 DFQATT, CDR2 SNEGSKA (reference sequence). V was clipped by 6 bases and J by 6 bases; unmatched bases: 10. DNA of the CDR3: TGCAGTGCCCACAGACAGGGGGCGTACGCTGAAGCTTTCTTT. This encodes CSAHRQGAYAEAFF.

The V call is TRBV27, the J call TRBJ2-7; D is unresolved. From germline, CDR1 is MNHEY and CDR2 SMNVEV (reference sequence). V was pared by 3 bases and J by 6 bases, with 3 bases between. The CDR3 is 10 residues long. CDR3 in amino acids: CASSLGEQYF. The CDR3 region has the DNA TGTGCCAGCAGTTTGGGCGAGCAGTACTTC.

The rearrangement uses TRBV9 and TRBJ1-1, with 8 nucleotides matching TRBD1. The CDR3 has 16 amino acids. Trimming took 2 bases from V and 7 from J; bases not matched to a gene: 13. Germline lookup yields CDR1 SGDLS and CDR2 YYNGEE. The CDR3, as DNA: TGTGCCAGCAGCGTGGGATTAGGACAGGGATCCGGTGAAGCTTTCTTT. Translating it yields CASSVGLGQGSGEAFF.

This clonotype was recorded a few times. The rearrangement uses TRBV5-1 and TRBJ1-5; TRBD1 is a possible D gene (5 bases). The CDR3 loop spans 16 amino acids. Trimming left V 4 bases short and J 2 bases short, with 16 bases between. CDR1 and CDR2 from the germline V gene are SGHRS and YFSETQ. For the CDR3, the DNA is TGCGCCAGCAGCCCAGGGACGGTGGGCGGCAATCAGCCCCAGCATTTT. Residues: CASSPGTVGGNQPQHF.

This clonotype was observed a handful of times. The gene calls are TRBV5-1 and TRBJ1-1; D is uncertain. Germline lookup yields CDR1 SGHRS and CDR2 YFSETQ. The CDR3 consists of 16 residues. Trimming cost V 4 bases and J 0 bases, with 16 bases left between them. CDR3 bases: TGCGCCAGCAGCCCTCGAAGTGGGCACCTGAACACTGAAGCTTTCTTT. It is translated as CASSPRSGHLNTEAFF.

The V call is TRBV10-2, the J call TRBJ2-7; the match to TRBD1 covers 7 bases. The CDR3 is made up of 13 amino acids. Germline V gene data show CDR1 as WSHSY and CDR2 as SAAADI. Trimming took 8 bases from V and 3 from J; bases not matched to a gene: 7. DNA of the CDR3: TGCGCCAGCCTAGACGGGGACAGCTACGAGCAGTACTTC. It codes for CASLDGDSYEQYF.

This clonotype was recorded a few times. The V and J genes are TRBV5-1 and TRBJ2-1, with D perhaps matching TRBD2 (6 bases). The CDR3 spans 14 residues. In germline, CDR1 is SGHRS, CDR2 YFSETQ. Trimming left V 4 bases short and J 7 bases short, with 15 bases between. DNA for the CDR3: TGCGCCAGCAGCCCGGTCCGGGGGAATAATGAGCAGTTCTTC. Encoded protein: CASSPVRGNNEQFF.

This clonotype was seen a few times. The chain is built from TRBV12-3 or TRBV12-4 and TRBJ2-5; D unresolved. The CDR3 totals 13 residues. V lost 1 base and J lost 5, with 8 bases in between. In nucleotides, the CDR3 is TGTGCCAGCAGTTTAGAACATCGGGAGACCCAGTACTTC. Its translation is CASSLEHRETQYF.